This T cell receptor beta chain came from a study of CD8 T cells in Susac syndrome. Sequencing of TCR beta, carried out with a high-throughput approach, was applied to CD8+ and CD4+ T cells from the blood. The patients with Susac syndrome were individuals who fulfilled the recently defined diagnostic criteria for disease that was either definite or probable. Random hexamers primed reverse transcription of about 0.5 to 1 ug RNA. TCR beta CDR3 was amplified by immunoSEQ covering 54 Vbeta and 13 Jbeta. In TCRdb, the immunoSEQ multiplex PCR reads were re-called with MiXCR into one record per CDR3 protein. The table records 95,000 to 150,000 distinct CDR3 sequences, roughly 94% of them present only once. The CDR3 extends over 13 amino acids. V was trimmed by 2 bases and J by 5 bases, leaving 10 bases between them. In germline, CDR1 is GTSNPN, CDR2 SVGIG (reference sequence).

The genes are TRBV30 and TRBJ2-1; D uncertain. Sequencing was performed on CD8+ T cells from PBMCs. The origin of this receptor is a human donor with Susac syndrome. CDR3 sequence (DNA): TGTGCCTGGAGTACCCCCCCGGACAATGAGCAGTTCTTC. It translates to CAWSTPPDNEQFF.